This entry describes one TCR beta chain. Its antigen is unknown. This sample is part of a study of T cell responses to AZD1222 COVID-19 vaccine. Study-level findings and limits: Spike as a whole was targeted by vaccine-associated CD4 TCRs, dominant at 160-218 and 743-854. Donor demographics were predominantly white British with a female majority; clonal diversity may be underestimated.

Produced via immunoSEQ multiplex PCR; TCRdb's table is partial and in-frame only. This table has roughly 120,000 clones, approximately 86% appearing once. This CDR3 is built from 11 residues. V dropped 5 bases and J dropped 10 bases, with 12 bases sitting between them. Looked up from germline, CDR1 is MNHEY and CDR2 is SMNVEV (reference sequence). Sample: peripheral blood, taken on day 0 of AZD1222 vaccination. This sequence joins TRBV27 and TRBJ2-7, with a possible D match to TRBD1 (6 bases). The TCR originated in an adult in good health. The CDR3 DNA sequence: TGTGCCAGCAGTGAGACAGGTCGACAGTACTTC. It specifies CASSETGRQYF.